What follows describes a single T cell receptor beta chain. Its matching antigen is unknown. This sample stems from a study of cytomegalovirus exposure and HLA in healthy donors. General observations from the study: It was only CMV serostatus that was available as immune exposure information. TCR beta sequences numbering 16,951 were associated with HLA alleles at 0.05 false discovery rate in a later analysis. Some TCR beta chains (roughly 150 of them) were listed as cytomegalovirus-associated. Later on, a genetic analysis was performed. It linked a missense variant in DCLRE1C with V- and J-gene trimming of TCR beta.

Trimming cost V 5 bases and J 4 bases; bases outside gene matches: 2. CDR3 size: 14 residues. CDR1 is LGHNA, CDR2 YNFKEQ, per germline. The study ran its PCR with 60 Vbeta and 13 Jbeta primers. The table came from immunoSEQ multiplex PCR; TCRdb's copy has only in-frame clones and leaves some out. The sample contains roughly 90,000 clones, over 60% of which appear only once. Sequenced material: PBMCs. The origin of this receptor is a woman aged 40 to 50 in good health and CMV-seropositive. The genes are TRBV4-2 and TRBJ1-5, with 10 bases identical to TRBD1. CDR3 protein: CASSSGQGNQPQHF. As DNA, the CDR3 is TGTGCCAGCAGCTCGGGACAGGGGAATCAGCCCCAGCATTTT.